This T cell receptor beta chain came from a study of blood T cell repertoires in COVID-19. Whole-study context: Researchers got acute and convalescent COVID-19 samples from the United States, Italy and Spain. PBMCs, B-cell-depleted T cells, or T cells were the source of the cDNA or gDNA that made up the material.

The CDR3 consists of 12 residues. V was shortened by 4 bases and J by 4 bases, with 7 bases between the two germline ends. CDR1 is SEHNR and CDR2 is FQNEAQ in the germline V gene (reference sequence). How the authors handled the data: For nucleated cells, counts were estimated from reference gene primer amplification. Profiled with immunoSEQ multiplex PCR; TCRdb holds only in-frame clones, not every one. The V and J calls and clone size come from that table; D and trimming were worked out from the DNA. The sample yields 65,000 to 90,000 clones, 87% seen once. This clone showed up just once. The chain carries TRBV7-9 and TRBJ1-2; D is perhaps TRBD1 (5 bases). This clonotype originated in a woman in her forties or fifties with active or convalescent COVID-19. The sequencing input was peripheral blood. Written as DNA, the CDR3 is TGTGCCAGCAGCTGGGACTCCTATGGCTACACCTTC. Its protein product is CASSWDSYGYTF.